Described below is a single TCR beta chain sequence and its context. The data stem from a study of cytomegalovirus exposure and HLA in healthy donors. Study summary: T cells numbering about 200 million yielded 90 million to 140 million unique TCR beta sequences in an earlier analysis.

This CDR3 spans 14 amino acids. CDR1 and CDR2 from the germline V gene are LNHNV and YYDKDF (reference sequence). V was clipped by 1 base and J by 6 bases, with 11 bases between them. 60 Vbeta and 13 Jbeta primers were used in PCR. Here immunoSEQ multiplex PCR was the method, and the copy in TCRdb shows in-frame clones only, minus some. The sample shows 110,000 to 150,000 clones, 75% of them seen only once. V usage is TRBV15 and J usage is TRBJ2-3; possibly TRBD2 for D (6 bases). The TCR was taken from a man aged 25 to 45 in good health and CMV-seronegative. The sequenced material came from PBMCs. CDR3 bases: TGTGCCACCAGCAGAGTGGGACTGCGGGATACGCAGTATTTT. This gives the protein CATSRVGLRDTQYF. Complete variable domain (other parts from reference TRBV15 and TRBJ2-3): DAMVIQNPRYQVTQFGKPVTLSCSQTLNHNVMYWYQQKSSQAPKLLFHYYDKDFNNEADTPDNFQSRRPNTSFCFLDIRSPGLGDTAMYLCATSRVGLRDTQYFGPGTRLTVL.